A single sample is the source of the 27 T cell receptor beta chains below, sequenced in a study of cytomegalovirus exposure and HLA in healthy donors. Primers for the PCR totalled 60 Vbeta and 13 Jbeta. Sequenced by immunoSEQ multiplex PCR; TCRdb stores in-frame clones only, minus some. The sample yields a few hundred thousand clones, approximately 80% seen once. The sequencing sample was made of PBMCs. These receptors were obtained from a man aged 30 to 45 in good health and CMV-seronegative.

V is TRBV27 and J is TRBJ2-1, with a tentative D call TRBD1 (6 bases). Germline loops: CDR1 MNHEY, CDR2 SMNVEV (reference sequence). CDR3 length: 16 residues. V was shortened by 0 bases and J by 0 bases, with 9 bases between the two germline ends. The DNA for the CDR3 is TGTGCCAGCAGTTTATCCCAGGGGAGCTCCTACAATGAGCAGTTCTTC. The encoded protein is CASSLSQGSSYNEQFF.

The chain employs TRBV6-5 and TRBJ2-1, with TRBD2 as a possible D gene (6 bases). Per the germline V gene, CDR1 is MNHEY and CDR2 is SVGAGI. The germline V and J ends were trimmed by 4 bases and 4 bases, with 11 bases remaining between them. The CDR3 has 14 residues. Here the CDR3 DNA reads TGTGCCAGCAGTTTGGCCCGGGGGTACAATGAGCAGTTCTTC. Translation: CASSLARGYNEQFF.

The V gene is TRBV9, the J gene TRBJ2-2; D unclear. The CDR3 totals 13 residues. Per the germline V gene, CDR1 is SGDLS and CDR2 is YYNGEE. Trimming took 1 base from V and 2 from J, leaving 3 bases between them. The CDR3 here is CASSVYNTGELFF. The CDR3 nucleotides read TGTGCCAGCAGCGTATATAACACCGGGGAGCTGTTTTTT.

The chain joins TRBV7-2 to TRBJ1-2; a possible D gene is TRBD1 (5 bases). V was pared by 4 bases and J by 3 bases, with 6 bases between. Germline assignment: CDR1 SGHTA and CDR2 FQGNSA. The CDR3 sequence is 12 residues long. DNA for the CDR3: TGTGCCAGCAGCTCAGGGTACTATGGCTACACCTTC. Protein: CASSSGYYGYTF.

The chain recombines TRBV28 with TRBJ1-2; TRBD1 is a possible D gene (6 bases). This CDR3 is built from 12 residues. Germline CDR1 is MDHEN and CDR2 is SYDVKM. V was trimmed by 8 bases and J by 6 bases, leaving 13 bases between them. The CDR3 here is CASGHRVDGYTF. CDR3 DNA sequence: TGTGCCAGCGGACACAGGGTTGATGGCTACACCTTC.

This CDR3 is CASSETGGGTEAFF. The CDR3 region has the DNA TGTGCCAGCAGTGAGACAGGGGGCGGCACTGAAGCTTTCTTT. This chain uses TRBV25-1 with TRBJ1-1, with 10 positions matching TRBD1. The CDR3 consists of 14 residues. Trimming removed 3 bases from V and 4 bases from J; junction bases left unmatched: 2. From germline, CDR1 is MGHDK and CDR2 SYGVNS.

This chain joins TRBV7-9 and TRBJ2-3; a possible D gene is TRBD2 (7 bases). Germline V gives CDR1 SEHNR, CDR2 FQNEAQ (reference sequence). The CDR3 contains 17 residues. V was cut by 1 base and J by 1 base, with 15 bases left in between. CDR3 amino acids: CASSLGLRGRRTDTQYF. The CDR3 DNA is TGTGCCAGCAGCTTAGGGTTGCGGGGGCGGCGCACAGATACGCAGTATTTT.

The chain has TRBV4-2 and TRBJ2-3; 10 bases match TRBD2. The V segment lost 0 bases and the J segment 1 base; nucleotides outside the gene matches: 4. CDR1 and CDR2 from the germline V gene are LGHNA and YNFKEQ. The CDR3 covers 17 residues. CDR3 amino acids: CASSQDVLAGGTDTQYF. In DNA, the CDR3 is TGTGCCAGCAGCCAAGATGTGCTAGCGGGGGGCACAGATACGCAGTATTTT.

This chain connects TRBV27 to TRBJ2-1; 8 positions match TRBD2. Germline trimming cut 4 bases from V and 5 bases from J; bases unmatched to any gene: 4. The CDR3 runs 14 residues. Germline V lookup: CDR1 MNHEY, CDR2 SMNVEV (reference sequence). As DNA, the CDR3 is TGTGCCAGCAGTTCGGGGGGGCCAAACAATGAGCAGTTCTTC. This gives the protein CASSSGGPNNEQFF.

The chain recombines TRBV5-7 with TRBJ1-6; 9 bases fit TRBD1. TRBV5-7 is placed among ORFs of uncertain function. This CDR3 spans 19 amino acids. V lost 1 base to trimming and J lost 0 bases; unmatched junction nucleotides: 8. The CDR3 here is CASSLQGTGKSSYNSPLHF. CDR3 DNA: TGTGCCAGCAGCTTGCAGGGGACAGGGAAAAGCTCCTATAATTCACCCCTCCACTTT.

This clone was counted between two and nine times. The J gene is TRBJ1-6, the V gene TRBV2; D is possibly TRBD1 (6 bases). Germline V gene lookup returns CDR1 SNHLY and CDR2 FYNNEI. The CDR3 has 15 residues. V lost 2 bases and J lost 13, with 18 bases in between. The CDR3 nucleotides are TGTGCCAGCAGTGAATTGTGGCAGGGGAGTGCGCCCCTCCACTTT. Translation gives CASSELWQGSAPLHF.

The chain links TRBV11-2 to TRBJ1-6, with D tentatively TRBD1 (5 bases). Germline V gene sequence: CDR1 SGHAT, CDR2 FQNNGV. The CDR3 length is 14 residues. Between the trimmed V and J ends, which lost 3 bases and 7 bases, there was a span of 10 bases. CDR3 protein: CASSLGQGNSPLHF. As DNA, the CDR3 is TGTGCCAGCAGCTTGGGCCAGGGAAATTCACCCCTCCACTTT.

The chain is built from TRBV6-6 and TRBJ1-5, with a possible D match to TRBD1 (6 bases). Germline CDR1 reads MNHNY; CDR2 reads SVGAGI (reference sequence). CDR3 length: 15 residues. The V end lost 4 bases, the J end lost 4 bases, and 14 bases lay between the germline ends. CDR3 sequence: CASSSDRPVNQPQHF. CDR3 coding DNA: TGTGCCAGCAGTTCCGACAGGCCAGTAAATCAGCCCCAGCATTTT.

V usage is TRBV13 and J usage is TRBJ1-1; no reliable D call. Looked up from germline, CDR1 is PRHDT and CDR2 is FYEKMQ (reference sequence). The CDR3 is made up of 13 amino acids. V dropped 0 bases and J dropped 4 bases, with 6 bases sitting between them. The CDR3 is CASSLGRSTEAFF. The CDR3 nucleotides read TGTGCCAGCAGCTTAGGACGGAGCACTGAAGCTTTCTTT. Full variable domain (rest looked up from reference TRBV13 and TRBJ1-1): AAGVIQSPRHLIKEKRETATLKCYPIPRHDTVYWYQQGPGQDPQFLISFYEKMQSDKGSIPDRFSAQQFSDYHSELNMSSLELGDSALYFCASSLGRSTEAFFGQGTRLTVV.

V and J are TRBV6-6 and TRBJ2-1; D unclear. V was clipped by 6 bases and J by 7 bases, with 10 bases between them. Germline assignment: CDR1 MNHNY and CDR2 SVGAGI (reference sequence). CDR3 length: 12 amino acids. CDR3 sequence: CASSTDVNEQFF. The CDR3 DNA sequence: TGTGCCAGCAGCACAGATGTAAATGAGCAGTTCTTC.

The V call is TRBV4-3, the J call TRBJ2-1; 8 bases line up with TRBD2. Germline values: CDR1 LGHNA, CDR2 YSLEER. V lost 0 bases and J lost 4; bases outside the gene matches: 5. The CDR3 loop spans 16 amino acids. This CDR3 reads CASSQDRVAGYNEQFF. The CDR3 region has the DNA TGCGCCAGCAGCCAAGATCGAGTAGCGGGGTACAATGAGCAGTTCTTC.

The sample holds a few counts of this clone. CDR3 protein: CASSFPRGLAGAQETQYF. CDR3 nucleotide sequence: TGTGCCAGCAGTTTCCCGCGGGGTCTAGCGGGGGCTCAAGAGACCCAGTACTTC. The J gene is TRBJ2-5, the V gene TRBV2, with TRBD2 identical over 10 bases. V lost 5 bases and J lost 2; bases outside the gene matches: 14. This CDR3 region has 18 residues. Germline values: CDR1 SNHLY, CDR2 FYNNEI.

V gene TRBV5-4 combines with J gene TRBJ1-1; 8 bases line up with TRBD1. After removal of 2 bases from V and 2 bases from J, the junction contained 2 bases not matched to a gene. This CDR3 is 14 amino acids long. Germline V gene data show CDR1 as SGHNT and CDR2 as YYREEE (reference sequence). CDR3 in amino acids: CASSFTGGNTEAFF. CDR3 DNA sequence: TGTGCCAGCAGCTTCACAGGGGGTAACACTGAAGCTTTCTTT.

This clone has a single count. CDR3 sequence reads: CASSYGTSLETQYF. CDR3 bases: TGTGCCAGCAGCTACGGGACATCACTAGAGACCCAGTACTTC. This chain connects TRBV6-5 to TRBJ2-5, with D perhaps TRBD1 (6 bases). The ends were cut back, 6 bases at V and 4 bases at J, with 15 bases in the middle. The CDR3 has 14 amino acids. Germline values: CDR1 MNHEY, CDR2 SVGAGI.

This chain connects TRBV4-1 to TRBJ2-3; 8 bases are shared with TRBD2. This CDR3 is 16 amino acids long. The J segment lost 0 bases and the V segment lost 3 bases, leaving 5 bases of the junction unmatched. Germline V gene lookup returns CDR1 MGHRA and CDR2 YSYEKL. The CDR3 DNA follows: TGCGCCAGCAGCCACCTCTTAGCGGGGAGCACAGATACGCAGTATTTT. Protein: CASSHLLAGSTDTQYF.

The genes are TRBV7-2 and TRBJ1-4, with D perhaps matching TRBD1 (6 bases). CDR1 and CDR2 (germline): SGHTA, FQGNSA. The V and J ends lost 3 bases and 4 bases respectively, with 9 bases between them. The CDR3 contains 14 residues. DNA for the CDR3: TGTGCCAGCAGCTTCAGGGGTGGTAATGAAAAACTGTTTTTT. It is translated as CASSFRGGNEKLFF.

The chain carries TRBV4-3 and TRBJ2-2; 10 positions match TRBD1. Germline-derived CDR1 and CDR2 are LGHNA and YSLEER. There are 17 residues in the CDR3. V lost 2 bases and J lost 7; bases outside the gene matches: 10. CDR3 in amino acids: CASSQHLTGGAGGELFF. The CDR3 DNA follows: TGCGCCAGCAGCCAACACCTGACAGGGGGCGCCGGCGGGGAGCTGTTTTTT.

The gene calls are TRBV27 and TRBJ2-3; unclear D gene. Germline CDR1 and CDR2: MNHEY and SMNVEV (reference sequence). The CDR3 extends over 13 amino acids. The ends were cut back, 4 bases at V and 3 bases at J, with 8 bases in the middle. CDR3 sequence (DNA): TGTGCCAGCAGTTCCCCCCTAACAGATACGCAGTATTTT. Residues: CASSSPLTDTQYF.

The rearrangement links TRBV27 to TRBJ2-1; 10 bases fit TRBD2. V shed 5 bases and J 4 bases; nucleotides not matched to a gene: 8. CDR3 length: 16 residues. The germline CDR1 and CDR2 sequences are MNHEY and SMNVEV (reference sequence). The CDR3 region is CASSAGLANPYNEQFF. The CDR3 bases are TGTGCCAGCAGTGCGGGACTAGCGAACCCTTACAATGAGCAGTTCTTC.

This clone has more than one count but fewer than ten. This rearrangement joins TRBV4-1 to TRBJ2-3; 7 nucleotides align to TRBD2. Germline V gene lookup returns CDR1 MGHRA and CDR2 YSYEKL. The J segment lost 1 base and the V segment lost 1 base, leaving 11 bases of the junction unmatched. This CDR3 is built from 18 residues. The CDR3 DNA follows: TGCGCCAGCAGCCAAGTCGGGTCAGGCCGGGGGGGCACAGATACGCAGTATTTT. Protein sequence: CASSQVGSGRGGTDTQYF.

V gene TRBV6-4 combines with J gene TRBJ2-5; 10 positions agree with TRBD2. The V segment lost 5 bases and the J segment 5 bases; nucleotides outside the gene matches: 2. The CDR3 runs to 13 residues. Germline assignment: CDR1 MRHNA and CDR2 SNTAGT. The DNA for the CDR3 is TGTGCCAGCAGTTTACTAGCGGGGGAGACCCAGTACTTC. Translated: CASSLLAGETQYF.

The rearrangement uses TRBV28 and TRBJ2-7; TRBD1 matches at 12 bases. The germline gives CDR1 MDHEN, CDR2 SYDVKM. The CDR3 is 14 amino acids. Trimming cost V 5 bases and J 2 bases; bases outside gene matches: 1. CDR3 coding DNA: TGTGCCAGCAGTGGGACAGGGGGCACCTACGAGCAGTACTTC. This encodes CASSGTGGTYEQYF.